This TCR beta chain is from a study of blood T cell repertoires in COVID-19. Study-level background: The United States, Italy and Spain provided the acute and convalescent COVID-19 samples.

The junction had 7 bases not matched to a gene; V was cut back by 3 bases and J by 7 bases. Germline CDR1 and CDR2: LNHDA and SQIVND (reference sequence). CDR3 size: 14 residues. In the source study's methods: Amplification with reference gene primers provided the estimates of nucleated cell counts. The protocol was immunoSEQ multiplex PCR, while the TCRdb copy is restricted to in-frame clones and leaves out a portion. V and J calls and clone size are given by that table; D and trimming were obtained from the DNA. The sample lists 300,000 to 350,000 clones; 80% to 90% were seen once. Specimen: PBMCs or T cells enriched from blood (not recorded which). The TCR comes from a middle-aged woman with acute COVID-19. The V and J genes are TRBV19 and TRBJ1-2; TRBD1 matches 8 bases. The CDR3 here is CASSITQGAAGYTF. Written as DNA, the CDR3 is TGTGCCAGTAGTATCACGCAGGGGGCAGCTGGCTACACCTTC.